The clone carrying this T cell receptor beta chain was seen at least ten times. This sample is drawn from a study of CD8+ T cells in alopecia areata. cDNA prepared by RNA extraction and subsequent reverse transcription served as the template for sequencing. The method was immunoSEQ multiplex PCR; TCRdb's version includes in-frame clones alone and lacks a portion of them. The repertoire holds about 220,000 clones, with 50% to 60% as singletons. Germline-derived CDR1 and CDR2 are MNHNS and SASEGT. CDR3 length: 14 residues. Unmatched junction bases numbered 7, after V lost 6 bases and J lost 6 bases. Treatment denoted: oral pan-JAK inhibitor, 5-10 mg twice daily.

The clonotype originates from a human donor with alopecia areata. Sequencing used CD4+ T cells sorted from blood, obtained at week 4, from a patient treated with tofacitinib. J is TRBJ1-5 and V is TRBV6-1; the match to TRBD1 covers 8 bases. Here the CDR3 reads CASRRTGQGQPQHF. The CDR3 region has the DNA TGTGCCAGCAGACGGACAGGGCAGGGTCAGCCCCAGCATTTT.